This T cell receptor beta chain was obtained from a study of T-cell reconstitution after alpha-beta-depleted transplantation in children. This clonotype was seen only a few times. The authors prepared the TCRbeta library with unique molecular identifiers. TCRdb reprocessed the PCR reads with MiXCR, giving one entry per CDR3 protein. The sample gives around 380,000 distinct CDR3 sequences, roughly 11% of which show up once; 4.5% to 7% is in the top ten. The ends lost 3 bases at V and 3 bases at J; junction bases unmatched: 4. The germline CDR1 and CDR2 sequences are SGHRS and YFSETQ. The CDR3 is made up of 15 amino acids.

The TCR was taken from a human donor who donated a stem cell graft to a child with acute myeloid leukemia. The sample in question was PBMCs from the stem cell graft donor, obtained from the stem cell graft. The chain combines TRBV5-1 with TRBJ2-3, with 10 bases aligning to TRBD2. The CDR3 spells CASSWASGRTDTQYF. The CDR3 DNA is TGCGCCAGCAGCTGGGCTAGCGGGAGAACAGATACGCAGTATTTT.